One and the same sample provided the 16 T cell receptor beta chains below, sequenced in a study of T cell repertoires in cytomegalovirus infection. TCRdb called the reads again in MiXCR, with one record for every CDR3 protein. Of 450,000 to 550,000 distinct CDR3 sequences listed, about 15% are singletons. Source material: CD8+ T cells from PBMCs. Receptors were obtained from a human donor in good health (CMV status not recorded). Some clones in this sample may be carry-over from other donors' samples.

CDR3 residues: CASSPFYTGMNTEAFF. The CDR3 region has the DNA TGTGCCAGCAGTCCCTTTTACACAGGGATGAACACTGAAGCTTTCTTT. The chain recombines TRBV6-5 with TRBJ1-1; a weak D match, TRBD1 (6 bases). The germline V and J ends were trimmed by 5 bases and 0 bases, with 16 bases remaining between them. Germline values: CDR1 MNHEY, CDR2 SVGAGI. The CDR3 runs 16 residues.

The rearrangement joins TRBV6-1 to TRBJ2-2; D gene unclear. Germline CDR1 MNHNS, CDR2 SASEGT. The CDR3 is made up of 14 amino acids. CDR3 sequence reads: CVVGPRANTGELFF. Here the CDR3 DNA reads TGTGTCGTAGGACCCCGCGCGAACACCGGGGAGCTGTTTTTT.

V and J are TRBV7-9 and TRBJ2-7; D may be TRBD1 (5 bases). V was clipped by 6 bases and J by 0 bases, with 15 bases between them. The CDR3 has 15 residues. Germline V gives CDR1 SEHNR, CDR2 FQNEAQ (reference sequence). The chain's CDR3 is CASSRGRLSSYEQYF. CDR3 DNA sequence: TGTGCCAGCAGTAGGGGCAGGCTGAGCTCCTACGAGCAGTACTTC. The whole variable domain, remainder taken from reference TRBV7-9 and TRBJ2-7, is DTGVSQNPRHKITKRGQNVTFRCDPISEHNRLYWYRQTLGQGPEFLTYFQNEAQLEKSRLLSDRFSAERPKGSFSTLEIQRTEQGDSAMYLCASSRGRLSSYEQYFGPGTRLTVT.

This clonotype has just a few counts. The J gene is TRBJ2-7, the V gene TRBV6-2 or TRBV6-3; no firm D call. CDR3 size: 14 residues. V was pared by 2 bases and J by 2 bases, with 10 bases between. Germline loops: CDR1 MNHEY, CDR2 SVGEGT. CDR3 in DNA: TGTGCCAGCAGTTACAAAGGTCCGACCTACGAGCAGTACTTC. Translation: CASSYKGPTYEQYF.

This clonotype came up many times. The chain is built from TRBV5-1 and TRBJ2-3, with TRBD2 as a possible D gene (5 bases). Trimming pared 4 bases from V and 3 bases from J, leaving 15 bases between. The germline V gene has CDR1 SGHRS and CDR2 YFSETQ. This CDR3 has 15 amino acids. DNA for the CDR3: TGCGCCAGCAGCCCCCGAGTGGACTTGACAGATACGCAGTATTTT. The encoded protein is CASSPRVDLTDTQYF.

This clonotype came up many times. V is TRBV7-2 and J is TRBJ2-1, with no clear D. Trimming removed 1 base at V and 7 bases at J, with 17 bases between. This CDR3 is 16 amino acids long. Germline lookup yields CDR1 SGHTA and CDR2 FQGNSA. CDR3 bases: TGTGCCAGCAGCTTAGTCCCGGCCCAGATACCAAATGAGCAGTTCTTC. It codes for CASSLVPAQIPNEQFF.

The CDR3 DNA reads as TGTGCCTGGAGTGTATCTGCGGGAGGGCGGTACAATGAGCAGTTCTTC. Amino acids: CAWSVSAGGRYNEQFF. This chain links TRBV30 with TRBJ2-1, with 9 bases lining up with TRBD2. The trim removed 0 bases at V and 4 bases at J, leaving 7 bases unmatched. The CDR3 is 16 amino acids. Germline loops: CDR1 GTSNPN, CDR2 SVGIG (reference sequence).

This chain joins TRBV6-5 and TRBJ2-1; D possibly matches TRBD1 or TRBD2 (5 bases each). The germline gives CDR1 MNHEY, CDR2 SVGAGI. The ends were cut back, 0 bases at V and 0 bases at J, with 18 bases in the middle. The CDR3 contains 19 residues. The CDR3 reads CASSYSGPPLRGSYNEQFF. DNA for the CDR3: TGTGCCAGCAGTTACTCGGGCCCCCCACTGAGGGGCTCCTACAATGAGCAGTTCTTC.

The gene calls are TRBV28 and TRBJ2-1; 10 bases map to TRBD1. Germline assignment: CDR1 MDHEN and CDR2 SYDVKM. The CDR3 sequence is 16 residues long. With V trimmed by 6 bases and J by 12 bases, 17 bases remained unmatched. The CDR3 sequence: CASSLPGQGSIFGQFF. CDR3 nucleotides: TGTGCCAGCAGCCTCCCGGGACAGGGGTCCATATTCGGGCAGTTCTTC.

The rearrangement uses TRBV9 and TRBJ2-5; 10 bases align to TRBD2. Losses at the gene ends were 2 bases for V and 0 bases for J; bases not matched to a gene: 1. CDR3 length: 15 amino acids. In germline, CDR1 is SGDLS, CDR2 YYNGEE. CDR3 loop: CASSVGTSDQETQYF. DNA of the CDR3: TGTGCCAGCAGCGTGGGGACTAGCGACCAAGAGACCCAGTACTTC.

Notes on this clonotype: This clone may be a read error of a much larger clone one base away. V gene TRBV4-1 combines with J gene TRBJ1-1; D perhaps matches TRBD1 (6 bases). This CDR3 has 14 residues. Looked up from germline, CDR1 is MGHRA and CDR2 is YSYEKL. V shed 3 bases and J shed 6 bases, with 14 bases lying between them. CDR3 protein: CASSHHREVPEAFF. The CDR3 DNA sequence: TGCGCCAGCAGCCACCACAGGGAGGTGCCTGAAGCTTTCTTT.

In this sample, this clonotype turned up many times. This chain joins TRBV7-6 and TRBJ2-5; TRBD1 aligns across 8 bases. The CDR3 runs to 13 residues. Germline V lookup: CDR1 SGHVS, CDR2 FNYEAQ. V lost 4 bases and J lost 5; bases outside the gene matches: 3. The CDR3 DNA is TGTGCCAGCAGCTCGGACAGGGAGGAGACCCAGTACTTC. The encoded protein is CASSSDREETQYF.

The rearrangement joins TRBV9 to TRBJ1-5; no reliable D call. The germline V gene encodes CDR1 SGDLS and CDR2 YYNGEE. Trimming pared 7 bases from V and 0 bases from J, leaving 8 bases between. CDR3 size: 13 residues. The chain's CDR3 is CASGTDSNQPQHF. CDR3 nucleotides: TGTGCCAGCGGCACAGATAGCAATCAGCCCCAGCATTTT.

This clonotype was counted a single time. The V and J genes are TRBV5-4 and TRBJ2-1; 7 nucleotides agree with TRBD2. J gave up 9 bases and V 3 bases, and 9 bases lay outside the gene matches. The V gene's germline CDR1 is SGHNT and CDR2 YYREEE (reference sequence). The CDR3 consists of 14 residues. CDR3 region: CASSSGLEGREQFF. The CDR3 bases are TGTGCCAGCAGCTCCGGACTAGAGGGACGTGAGCAGTTCTTC.

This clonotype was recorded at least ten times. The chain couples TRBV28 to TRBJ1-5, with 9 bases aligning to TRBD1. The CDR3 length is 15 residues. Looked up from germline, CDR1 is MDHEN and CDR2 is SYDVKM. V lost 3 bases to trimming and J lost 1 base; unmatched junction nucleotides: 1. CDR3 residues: CASSFGTGSNQPQHF. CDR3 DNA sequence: TGTGCCAGCAGTTTCGGGACAGGGAGCAATCAGCCCCAGCATTTT.

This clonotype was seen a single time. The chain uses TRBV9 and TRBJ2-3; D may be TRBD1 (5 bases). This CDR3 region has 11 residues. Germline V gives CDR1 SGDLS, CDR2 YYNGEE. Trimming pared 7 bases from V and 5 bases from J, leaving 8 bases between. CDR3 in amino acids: CASGAKDTQYF. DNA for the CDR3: TGTGCCAGCGGGGCAAAAGATACGCAGTATTTT. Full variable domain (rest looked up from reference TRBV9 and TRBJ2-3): DSGVTQTPKHLITATGQRVTLRCSPRSGDLSVYWYQQSLDQGLQFLIQYYNGEERAKGNILERFSAQQFPDLHSELNLSSLELGDSALYFCASGAKDTQYFGPGTRLTVL.